The rows below give T cell receptor beta chains drawn from one sample of a study of molecular identifiers for immune sequencing clone quantification. TCRdb passed the PCR reads through MiXCR, listing each CDR3 protein once. Among about 60,000 distinct CDR3 sequences listed, 19% were seen once. The sequencing sample was made of naive CD8+ T cells from blood, with Jurkat cell RNA spiked in. Receptors were obtained from a human donor in good health. Some libraries in this study had Jurkat cell RNA spiked in. Each CDR3 is given with its conserved first and last residue. A D gene is named only where the DNA matches it firmly. Only some rows state a clone size, as once, few, many or a class for expanded clones.

D gene: -
clone size: few
J gene: TRBJ2-2
V gene: TRBV5-6
CDR3 protein: CASSLLGISGTGELFF
CDR3 DNA: TGTGCCAGCAGCTTGTTGGGCATATCGGGCACCGGGGAGCTGTTTTTT

D gene: -
clone size: many
J gene: TRBJ2-4
V gene: TRBV11-3
CDR3 protein: CASSLGRDTYRIQYF
CDR3 DNA: TGTGCCAGCAGCTTAGGCAGAGACACATACCGCATTCAGTACTTC

D gene: TRBD2
clone size: many
J gene: TRBJ2-5
V gene: TRBV28
CDR3 protein: CASSLSLVAGELETQYF
CDR3 DNA: TGTGCCAGCAGTTTAAGCCTGGTAGCGGGAGAATTAGAGACCCAGTACTTC

D gene: -
clone size: many
J gene: TRBJ2-2
V gene: TRBV7-9
CDR3 protein: CASRDITGELFF
CDR3 DNA: TGTGCCAGCAGGGATATCACCGGGGAGCTGTTTTTT

D gene: -
clone size: many
J gene: TRBJ2-1
V gene: TRBV4-1
CDR3 protein: CASSQGGARVEQFF
CDR3 DNA: TGCGCCAGCAGCCAAGGAGGTGCCAGGGTTGAGCAGTTCTTC

D gene: TRBD2
clone size: many
J gene: TRBJ2-1
V gene: TRBV29-1
CDR3 protein: CSVEDRASGTMSSNEQFF
CDR3 DNA: TGCAGCGTTGAAGATCGGGCGTCGGGGACTATGTCTAGCAATGAGCAGTTCTTC

D gene: -
clone size: -
J gene: TRBJ1-1
V gene: TRBV12-3/TRBV12-4
CDR3 protein: CASSFATANTEAFF
CDR3 DNA: TGTGCCAGCAGTTTCGCGACAGCGAACACTGAAGCTTTCTTT

D gene: TRBD1
clone size: many
J gene: TRBJ2-5
V gene: TRBV20-1
CDR3 protein: CSARRPGTGWIETQYF
CDR3 DNA: TGCAGTGCTAGGAGGCCCGGGACAGGGTGGATCGAGACCCAGTACTTC

D gene: TRBD2
clone size: -
J gene: TRBJ2-2
V gene: TRBV27
CDR3 protein: CASSLRLAGVGELFF
CDR3 DNA: TGTGCCAGCAGTTTACGACTAGCGGGAGTCGGGGAGCTGTTTTTT

D gene: TRBD2
clone size: many
J gene: TRBJ2-3
V gene: TRBV7-8
CDR3 protein: CAIRAGGPTDTQYF
CDR3 DNA: TGTGCCATCCGGGCGGGAGGCCCCACAGATACGCAGTATTTT

D gene: -
clone size: -
J gene: TRBJ2-7
V gene: TRBV13
CDR3 protein: CASSPEGGISYEQYF
CDR3 DNA: TGTGCCAGCAGCCCAGAAGGAGGGATCTCCTACGAGCAGTACTTC

D gene: -
clone size: many
J gene: TRBJ2-1
V gene: TRBV9
CDR3 protein: CASSPYGTTSSSYNEQFF
CDR3 DNA: TGTGCCAGCAGCCCGTATGGGACGACTTCCAGCTCCTACAATGAGCAGTTCTTC

D gene: -
clone size: many
J gene: TRBJ2-1
V gene: TRBV4-1
CDR3 protein: CASSQGPSTDEQFF
CDR3 DNA: TGCGCCAGCAGCCAAGGTCCCTCCACCGATGAGCAGTTCTTC

D gene: TRBD1
clone size: few
J gene: TRBJ2-5
V gene: TRBV27
CDR3 protein: CASSLSPGTGGLVTQYF
CDR3 DNA: TGTGCCAGCAGTTTATCGCCCGGGACAGGGGGACTTGTGACCCAGTACTTC

D gene: -
clone size: once
J gene: TRBJ2-2
V gene: TRBV9
CDR3 protein: CASSVGFGGELFF
CDR3 DNA: TGTGCCAGCAGCGTAGGATTTGGCGGGGAGCTGTTTTTT

D gene: -
clone size: many
J gene: TRBJ2-2
V gene: TRBV10-3
CDR3 protein: CAISDHTGELFF
CDR3 DNA: TGTGCCATCAGTGATCACACCGGGGAGCTGTTTTTT

D gene: TRBD2
clone size: -
J gene: TRBJ2-1
V gene: TRBV2
CDR3 protein: CASRQLAGAYNEQFF
CDR3 DNA: TGTGCCAGCAGACAACTAGCGGGAGCCTACAATGAGCAGTTCTTC

D gene: TRBD1
clone size: -
J gene: TRBJ1-5
V gene: TRBV27
CDR3 protein: CASSLITPTGIFNQPQHF
CDR3 DNA: TGTGCCAGCAGTTTAATAACCCCGACAGGGATCTTCAATCAGCCCCAGCATTTT

D gene: -
clone size: many
J gene: TRBJ2-1
V gene: TRBV2
CDR3 protein: CASSPDFSSYNEQFF
CDR3 DNA: TGTGCCAGCAGCCCAGACTTCAGCTCCTACAATGAGCAGTTCTTC

D gene: -
clone size: many
J gene: TRBJ1-4
V gene: TRBV7-9
CDR3 protein: CASSLVPDEKLFF
CDR3 DNA: TGTGCCAGCAGCTTAGTTCCTGATGAAAAACTGTTTTTT

D gene: -
clone size: -
J gene: TRBJ2-6
V gene: TRBV11-2
CDR3 protein: CASSERTDSSGANVLTF
CDR3 DNA: TGTGCCAGCAGCGAAAGGACGGATTCCTCTGGGGCCAACGTCCTGACTTTC